These 11 T cell receptor beta chains came from one sample sequenced in a study of blood T cell repertoires in COVID-19. Measured with immunoSEQ multiplex PCR; TCRdb has only the in-frame clones, and not every one. The table includes about 210,000 clones, about 88% detected once. The specimen sequenced was peripheral blood. Receptors originate from a man aged 35 to 55 with acute or convalescent COVID-19.

The rearrangement joins TRBV6-5 to TRBJ2-5; TRBD1 is a possible D gene (6 bases). CDR3 length equals 15 residues. Germline CDR1 and CDR2: MNHEY and SVGAGI. V was shortened by 0 bases and J by 1 base, with 9 bases between the two germline ends. In DNA, the CDR3 is TGTGCCAGCAGTTACTCAGGGGGTAGCCAAGAGACCCAGTACTTC. It is translated as CASSYSGGSQETQYF.

This rearrangement joins TRBV21-1 to TRBJ1-4. TRBV21-1 is labeled a pseudogene. The CDR3 loop spans 13 amino acids. The CDR3 nucleotides read TGTGCCAGCGAGCGGGGGTTACAGGAAAAACTGTTTTTT. Translating gives CASERGLQEKLFF.

This clone was detected only a few times. The gene calls are TRBV18 and TRBJ1-2; unclear D gene. This CDR3 comprises 14 residues. In germline, CDR1 is KGHSH, CDR2 LQKENI. Trimming pared 0 bases from V and 5 bases from J, leaving 10 bases between. For the CDR3, the DNA is TGTGCCAGCTCACCACCGGATCAACAGTATGGCTACACCTTC. This sequence encodes CASSPPDQQYGYTF.

The rearrangement links TRBV29-1 to TRBJ2-2, with TRBD1 matching 9 bases. The germline CDR1 and CDR2 sequences are SQVTM and ANQGSEA. This CDR3 comprises 14 residues. J lost 3 bases, V lost 7 bases, and 6 bases had no gene match. The CDR3 spells CSAYRGQDTGELFF. CDR3 bases: TGCAGCGCGTACAGGGGGCAGGACACCGGGGAGCTGTTTTTT.

The genes are TRBV5-1 and TRBJ2-3; TRBD1 matches at 8 bases. Losses at the gene ends were 3 bases for V and 6 bases for J; bases not matched to a gene: 6. Germline V gene sequence: CDR1 SGHRS, CDR2 YFSETQ. The CDR3 is 14 residues long. CDR3 in DNA: TGCGCCAGCAGCTCAGGACAGGGAAAGGATACGCAGTATTTT. Protein product: CASSSGQGKDTQYF.

This rearrangement joins TRBV6-4 to TRBJ2-2; no clear D gene. This CDR3 is 13 amino acids long. The V end was cut by 3 bases, the J end by 6 bases, with 8 bases between. Germline lookup yields CDR1 MRHNA and CDR2 SNTAGT. For the CDR3, the DNA is TGTGCCAGCAGTGAAATGGCTCCCGGGGAGCTGTTTTTT. Its translation is CASSEMAPGELFF.

The chain has TRBV29-1 and TRBJ1-1; D might be TRBD1 (5 bases). This CDR3 has 13 residues. The ends were cut back, 3 bases at V and 1 base at J, with 9 bases in the middle. Germline lookup yields CDR1 SQVTM and CDR2 ANQGSEA. Here the CDR3 reads CSVEPTENTEAFF. The CDR3 DNA follows: TGCAGCGTTGAGCCGACAGAGAACACTGAAGCTTTCTTT.

In its sample, this clone was seen a few times. The CDR3 DNA is TGCGCCAGCAGTGAGGGCGTCAGGGGTAAGGGCGAGCAGTACTTC. Its translation is CASSEGVRGKGEQYF. The chain has TRBV10-1 and TRBJ2-7; tentatively, D is TRBD1 (6 bases). This CDR3 contains 15 residues. Germline values: CDR1 WNHNN, CDR2 SYGVQD (reference sequence). The V end lost 2 bases, the J end lost 6 bases, and 17 bases lay between the germline ends.

The chain employs TRBV20-1 and TRBJ2-3; the match to TRBD1 covers 9 bases. Germline V gene data show CDR1 as DFQATT and CDR2 as SNEGSKA (reference sequence). With 3 bases clipped from V and 1 base from J, the junction kept 5 bases outside the gene matches. This CDR3 has 15 residues. As DNA, the CDR3 is TGCAGTGCTAGTATGGGACAGGGCCGCACAGATACGCAGTATTTT. It specifies CSASMGQGRTDTQYF.

V is TRBV6-5 and J is TRBJ2-7; 10 nucleotides agree with TRBD1. With 5 bases clipped from V and 6 bases from J, the junction kept 10 bases outside the gene matches. The germline V gene encodes CDR1 MNHEY and CDR2 SVGAGI. This CDR3 contains 15 residues. The CDR3: CASSLGGQGSREQYF. CDR3 sequence (DNA): TGTGCCAGCAGTCTAGGGGGACAGGGGTCTCGCGAGCAGTACTTC.

This rearrangement joins TRBV27 to TRBJ2-1; D not resolved. Germline CDR1 reads MNHEY; CDR2 reads SMNVEV (reference sequence). The CDR3 contains 13 residues. Trimming stripped 4 bases from V and 10 bases from J, with 14 bases between. The CDR3 loop is CASSSIDSREQFF. The CDR3 DNA is TGTGCCAGCAGTTCGATAGATTCCAGGGAGCAGTTCTTC.